The T cell receptor (beta chain) described here comes from a study of shared clonotypes between healthy human individuals. Whole-study context: The study used three CD4 naive, three CD4 memory, two CD8 naive and one CD8 memory plate per donor. Whole-study findings and limits: Sharing across four donors was highest in naive CD4 (around 5%) and lowest in memory CD8 (around 0.4%). Generally, estimated richness proved larger in naive subsets than it did in memory subsets. Represented genetic and exposure-history diversity was restricted by having few donors.

The count of this clone is one. The antigen is not known. Libraries were prepared by immunoSEQ multiplex PCR; TCRdb keeps only in-frame clonotypes and omits some of them. The table lists about 2 million clones, around 95% of them singletons. V trimming: 3 bases; J trimming: 4 bases; junction bases outside the gene matches: 8. This CDR3 is 15 amino acids long. Germline V lookup: CDR1 KGHSH, CDR2 LQKENI. The TCR sequence derives from a man between 18 and 35 years old in good health. V usage is TRBV18 and J usage is TRBJ1-2, with 7 bases aligning to TRBD1. Sequencing used naive CD4+ T cells sorted from blood. Subset of the sample: CD45RA+ positively selected. The chain's CDR3 is CASSPAGQPAYGYTF. Here the CDR3 DNA reads TGTGCCAGCTCACCCGCGGGACAGCCAGCCTATGGCTACACCTTC.